This T cell receptor beta chain was sequenced during a study of blood T cell repertoires in COVID-19. Germline CDR1 is SGDLS and CDR2 is YYNGEE. The CDR3 contains 17 residues. Trimming at V came to 1 base and at J to 0 bases, leaving 7 bases not matched to a gene. Generated by immunoSEQ multiplex PCR, the TCRdb table keeps only in-frame clones and is missing some. The repertoire has some 150,000 clones, about 80% of them found once; the top ten carry 2.6%. This sequence originates from a human donor with acute or convalescent COVID-19. The donor label of this sample is uncertain. J is TRBJ2-3 and V is TRBV9, with 8 bases that match TRBD2. Sequenced: peripheral blood. The CDR3 spells CASSVNSGATSTDTQYF. CDR3 DNA: TGTGCCAGCAGCGTAAATAGCGGGGCCACTAGCACAGATACGCAGTATTTT.